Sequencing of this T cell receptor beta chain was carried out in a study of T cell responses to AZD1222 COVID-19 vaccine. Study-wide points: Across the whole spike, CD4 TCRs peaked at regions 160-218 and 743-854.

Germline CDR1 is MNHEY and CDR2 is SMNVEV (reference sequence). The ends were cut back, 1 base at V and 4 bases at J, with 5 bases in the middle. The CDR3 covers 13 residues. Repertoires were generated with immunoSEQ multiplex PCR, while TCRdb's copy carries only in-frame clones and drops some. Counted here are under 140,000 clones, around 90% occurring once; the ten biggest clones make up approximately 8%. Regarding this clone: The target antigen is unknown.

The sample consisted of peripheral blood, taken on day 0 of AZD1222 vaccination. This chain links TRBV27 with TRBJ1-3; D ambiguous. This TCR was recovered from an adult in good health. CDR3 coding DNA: TGTGCCAGCAGTTTATGGCCCGGAAACACCATATATTTT. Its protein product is CASSLWPGNTIYF.